The clone carrying this T cell receptor beta chain was found a few times. The V gene end was trimmed by 1 base and the J gene end by 2 bases; junction bases not matched to a gene: 6. The CDR3 loop spans 17 amino acids. A library of TCRbeta sequences, prepared with unique molecular identifiers, was generated. TCRdb analysed the PCR reads with MiXCR anew, one entry per CDR3 protein. The table lists some 600,000 distinct CDR3 sequences, 16% of them singletons. The data stem from a study of T-cell reconstitution after alpha-beta-depleted transplantation in children. This sample comprised PBMCs from the stem cell graft donor, obtained from the stem cell graft. This sequence originates from a human donor who donated a stem cell graft to a child with acute myeloid leukemia. The chain is built from TRBV12-3 or TRBV12-4 and TRBJ2-1, with 9 bases that match TRBD2. The CDR3 DNA sequence: TGTGCCAGCAGTTTAGTCTTAGCGGGGGCTACCTACAATGAGCAGTTCTTC. The encoded protein is CASSLVLAGATYNEQFF.